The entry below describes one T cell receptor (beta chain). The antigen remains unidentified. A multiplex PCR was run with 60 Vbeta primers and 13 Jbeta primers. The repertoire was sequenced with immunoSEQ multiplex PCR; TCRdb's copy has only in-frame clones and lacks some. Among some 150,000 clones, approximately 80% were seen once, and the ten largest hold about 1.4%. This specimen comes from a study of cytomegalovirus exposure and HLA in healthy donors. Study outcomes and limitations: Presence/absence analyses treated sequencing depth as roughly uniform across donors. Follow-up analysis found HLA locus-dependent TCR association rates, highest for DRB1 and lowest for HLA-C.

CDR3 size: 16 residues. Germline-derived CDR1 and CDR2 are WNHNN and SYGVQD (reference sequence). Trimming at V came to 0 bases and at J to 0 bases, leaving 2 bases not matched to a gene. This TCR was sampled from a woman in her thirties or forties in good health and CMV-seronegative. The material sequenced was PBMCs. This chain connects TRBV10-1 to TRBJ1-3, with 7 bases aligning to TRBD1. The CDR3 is CASSESRDSSGNTIYF. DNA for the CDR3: TGCGCCAGCAGTGAGTCGAGGGACAGCTCTGGAAACACCATATATTTT.